The 11 T cell receptor beta chains below all came from one sample that was sequenced in a study of T cell clonotyping in hematopoietic cell transplantation (TCRdb year 2021). The intended sense of this specimen's time point label: recipient sample about 28 days before transplant, after cytoreduction. Receptor amplification or capture employed the immunoSEQ multiplex PCR assay. TCRdb took over this immuneACCESS table, retaining in-frame rearrangements with V and J assigned. Such tables are incomplete; in checked studies, under half of the missing clones stem from an unresolved V gene, and the remainder is unexplained. Across this sample there are tens of thousands of clones, with 65% to 90% seen only once. The top ten constitute under 7% of the sample. Material: peripheral blood mononuclear cells, obtained before stem cell transplant. The receptors were sampled from a man between 60 and 75 years old with biphenotypic leukemia. Some clones in this sample may be carry-over from other donors' samples.

The chain is built from TRBV14 and TRBJ1-4; 8 bases match TRBD1. The germline CDR1 and CDR2 sequences are SGHDN and FVKESK. The CDR3 has 15 residues. The V segment lost 2 bases and the J segment 3 bases; nucleotides outside the gene matches: 2. This chain's CDR3 is CASSQTGGPNEKLFF. The CDR3 nucleotides are TGTGCCAGCAGCCAAACAGGGGGACCTAATGAAAAACTGTTTTTT. Full variable domain (rest looked up from reference TRBV14 and TRBJ1-4): EAGVTQFPSHSVIEKGQTVTLRCDPISGHDNLYWYRRVMGKEIKFLLHFVKESKQDESGMPNNRFLAERTGGTYSTLKVQPAELEDSGVYFCASSQTGGPNEKLFFGSGTQLSVL.

The chain employs TRBV5-6 and TRBJ1-1, with unresolved D. Between the trimmed V and J ends, which lost 4 bases and 4 bases, there was a span of 20 bases. The germline V gene encodes CDR1 SGHDT and CDR2 YYEEEE. This CDR3 has 16 amino acids. CDR3 residues: CASSPLARREVTEAFF. DNA for the CDR3: TGTGCCAGCAGCCCCCTTGCCCGACGCGAGGTCACTGAAGCTTTCTTT.

The chain employs TRBV4-2 and TRBJ2-5; no clear D gene. CDR3 length equals 15 residues. Deletions cut 1 base from V and 5 bases from J, with 14 bases between. Germline V lookup: CDR1 LGHNA, CDR2 YNFKEQ. CDR3 residues: CASSQAWATRETQYF. The CDR3 DNA reads TGTGCCAGCAGCCAAGCGTGGGCTACCCGGGAGACCCAGTACTTC.

This clone was observed a single time. The CDR3 is CAISGGLAGEDTQYF. Here the CDR3 DNA reads TGTGCCATCAGTGGAGGACTAGCGGGAGAAGATACGCAGTATTTT. The chain carries TRBV10-3 and TRBJ2-3; 13 nucleotides line up with TRBD2. CDR1 and CDR2 (germline): ENHRY, SYGVKD. The CDR3 is made up of 15 amino acids. V lost 4 bases to trimming and J lost 5 bases; unmatched junction nucleotides: 3.

The chain carries TRBV4-1 and TRBJ2-7; D perhaps matches TRBD1 (6 bases). The germline V gene has CDR1 MGHRA and CDR2 YSYEKL. Between the trimmed V and J ends, which lost 0 bases and 6 bases, there was a span of 18 bases. The CDR3 runs to 16 residues. The CDR3 loop is CASSQDLGQGSLEQYF. The CDR3, as DNA: TGCGCCAGCAGCCAAGATCTTGGGCAGGGGTCCCTCGAGCAGTACTTC.

The chain employs TRBV4-3 and TRBJ1-2, with 7 bases that match TRBD1. Per the germline V gene, CDR1 is LGHNA and CDR2 is YSLEER. The CDR3 consists of 13 residues. V dropped 2 bases and J dropped 6; count of bases not matched to a gene: 3. The CDR3 region is CASSQRTGDGYTF. The CDR3 coding sequence is TGCGCCAGCAGCCAACGAACAGGGGATGGCTACACCTTC.

The V gene is TRBV28, the J gene TRBJ2-3, with D possibly being TRBD2 (6 bases). In germline, CDR1 is MDHEN, CDR2 SYDVKM. The V gene lost 5 bases and the J gene lost 4 bases, with 10 bases spanning the gap. This CDR3 has 13 amino acids. CDR3 bases: TGTGCCAGCAGTCTTAGCGGCGCAGATACGCAGTATTTT. It specifies CASSLSGADTQYF.

The V gene is TRBV7-2, the J gene TRBJ2-1; no clear D. V lost 0 bases to trimming and J lost 12 bases, with 9 bases between them. The V gene's germline CDR1 is SGHTA and CDR2 FQGNSA. This CDR3 has 12 amino acids. In DNA, the CDR3 is TGTGCCAGCAGCTTAGCCTCAGAGTGGCAGTTCTTC. Translated: CASSLASEWQFF.

The V gene is TRBV9, the J gene TRBJ2-7; D tentatively fits TRBD1 or TRBD2 (5 bases each). The V gene's germline CDR1 is SGDLS and CDR2 YYNGEE. V was cut by 0 bases and J by 4 bases, with 23 bases left in between. The CDR3 consists of 18 residues. Written as DNA, the CDR3 is TGTGCCAGCAGCGTAGTTATGGATTCCGGGTCAGGGACGTACGAGCAGTACTTC. As protein: CASSVVMDSGSGTYEQYF.

The rearrangement links TRBV19 to TRBJ1-5, with 8 bases matching TRBD1. The germline gives CDR1 LNHDA, CDR2 SQIVND (reference sequence). With 6 bases clipped from V and 2 bases from J, the junction kept 3 bases outside the gene matches. The CDR3 contains 14 residues. Here the CDR3 reads CASRDRAGNQPQHF. The CDR3 DNA follows: TGTGCCAGTAGGGACAGGGCTGGCAATCAGCCCCAGCATTTT. The full variable domain, rest sourced from reference TRBV19 and TRBJ1-5, is DGGITQSPKYLFRKEGQNVTLSCEQNLNHDAMYWYRQDPGQGLRLIYYSQIVNDFQKGDIAEGYSVSREKKESFPLTVTSAQKNPTAFYLCASRDRAGNQPQHFGDGTRLSIL.

This chain links TRBV15 with TRBJ1-5, with a weak D call TRBD1 (5 bases). Trimming took 0 bases from V and 7 from J, leaving 13 bases between them. Germline loops: CDR1 LNHNV, CDR2 YYDKDF (reference sequence). The CDR3 is made up of 15 amino acids. This CDR3 reads CATSRDRGGGQPQHF. CDR3 nucleotide sequence: TGTGCCACCAGCAGAGATCGTGGGGGTGGGCAGCCCCAGCATTTT. Using reference TRBV15 and TRBJ1-5 for the parts outside the CDR3, the full variable domain is DAMVIQNPRYQVTQFGKPVTLSCSQTLNHNVMYWYQQKSSQAPKLLFHYYDKDFNNEADTPDNFQSRRPNTSFCFLDIRSPGLGDTAMYLCATSRDRGGGQPQHFGDGTRLSIL.